Following are 9 T cell receptor beta chains from one sample sequenced in a study of cytomegalovirus exposure and HLA in healthy donors. Profiled with immunoSEQ multiplex PCR; TCRdb holds only in-frame clones, not every one. There are over 110,000 clones in the sample; roughly four fifths occur only once, and about 1.5% lies in the top ten. Sequencing was performed on PBMCs. All receptors derive from a woman in her thirties in good health and CMV-seronegative.

This chain uses TRBV28 with TRBJ1-2, with 10 positions matching TRBD1. Germline CDR1 is MDHEN and CDR2 is SYDVKM. V gave up 6 bases and J gave up 4 bases; unmatched junction bases: 8. This CDR3 is built from 15 residues. This CDR3 reads CASRHNGQGGYGYTF. The CDR3 bases are TGTGCCAGCAGACATAATGGACAGGGGGGCTATGGCTACACCTTC.

This clone was found once. This rearrangement joins TRBV19 to TRBJ1-1; TRBD1 matches 7 bases. Germline V lookup: CDR1 LNHDA, CDR2 SQIVND (reference sequence). Trimming took 7 bases from V and 5 from J; bases not matched to a gene: 13. This CDR3 comprises 15 residues. The CDR3 DNA is TGTGCCAGTACCCGACAGGGCGCAATGGGGACTGAAGCTTTCTTT. Protein product: CASTRQGAMGTEAFF.

The chain links TRBV27 to TRBJ2-2; 7 bases match TRBD1. Germline V gives CDR1 MNHEY, CDR2 SMNVEV (reference sequence). The CDR3 is 16 amino acids. With 5 bases clipped from V and 5 bases from J, the junction kept 11 bases outside the gene matches. CDR3 region: CASSPATGTKTGELFF. CDR3 nucleotides: TGTGCCAGCAGTCCAGCGACAGGGACAAAAACCGGGGAGCTGTTTTTT.

V usage is TRBV5-6 and J usage is TRBJ1-2, with TRBD1 as a possible D gene (5 bases). This CDR3 spans 14 amino acids. Germline V gene sequence: CDR1 SGHDT, CDR2 YYEEEE. Trimming pared 2 bases from V and 2 bases from J, leaving 10 bases between. DNA for the CDR3: TGTGCCAGCAGCTTAATCGACAGCAACTATGGCTACACCTTC. It yields the protein CASSLIDSNYGYTF.

This chain links TRBV7-2 with TRBJ1-2; D is ambiguous. Germline CDR1 is SGHTA and CDR2 is FQGNSA. The V and J ends lost 1 base and 2 bases respectively, with 8 bases between them. The CDR3 consists of 14 residues. CDR3 protein: CASSLDAGNYGYTF. The CDR3 DNA sequence: TGTGCCAGCAGCTTAGATGCCGGGAACTATGGCTACACCTTC.

The chain combines TRBV7-8 with TRBJ1-1; TRBD1 matches 9 bases. The J segment lost 6 bases and the V segment lost 3 bases, leaving 17 bases of the junction unmatched. The CDR3 extends over 18 amino acids. Germline assignment: CDR1 SGHVS and CDR2 FQNEAQ. In nucleotides, the CDR3 is TGTGCCAGCAGCTTTTTTGTGGGACAGGGTGGTAGAAACTCTGAAGCTTTCTTT. This encodes CASSFFVGQGGRNSEAFF. Complete variable domain (other parts from reference TRBV7-8 and TRBJ1-1): GAGVSQSPRYKVAKRGQDVALRCDPISGHVSLFWYQQALGQGPEFLTYFQNEAQLDKSGLPSDRFFAERPEGSVSTLKIQRTQQEDSAVYLCASSFFVGQGGRNSEAFFGQGTRLTVV.

In its sample, this clone was seen once. The chain recombines TRBV6-5 with TRBJ2-2, with 9 bases matching TRBD2. The J segment lost 6 bases and the V segment lost 4 bases, leaving 3 bases of the junction unmatched. This CDR3 has 14 residues. Germline V CDR1 and CDR2: MNHEY, SVGAGI. The CDR3 loop reads CASSWTSEAGELFF. DNA of the CDR3: TGTGCCAGCAGTTGGACTAGCGAGGCCGGGGAGCTGTTTTTT.

This clone occurred once. V usage is TRBV11-2 and J usage is TRBJ1-1; perhaps TRBD1 as D (5 bases). The CDR3 totals 12 residues. V was trimmed by 3 bases and J by 11 bases, leaving 13 bases between them. Germline CDR1 is SGHAT and CDR2 is FQNNGV. CDR3 residues: CASSLDNLRAFF. Written as DNA, the CDR3 is TGTGCCAGCAGCTTGGACAACCTGAGGGCTTTCTTT.

The rearrangement joins TRBV5-1 to TRBJ1-5; possible D gene TRBD1, 5 bases. The CDR3 is 14 residues long. The germline V gene has CDR1 SGHRS and CDR2 YFSETQ. The V end lost 4 bases, the J end lost 1 base, and 9 bases lay between the germline ends. CDR3 nucleotides: TGCGCCAGCAGCGGGGGGGGGAGCAATCAGCCCCAGCATTTT. Translation: CASSGGGSNQPQHF.